These 17 T cell receptor beta chains share one sample of origin, sequenced in a study of blood T cell repertoires in COVID-19. Generated by immunoSEQ multiplex PCR, the TCRdb table keeps only in-frame clones and is missing some. Of roughly 16,000 clones in the sample, about 81% were seen once. The sequenced material came from peripheral blood. The receptors here all came from a man aged 55 to 70 with acute or convalescent COVID-19.

This clone was detected a few times. The chain has TRBV10-2 and TRBJ1-1, with D maybe TRBD1 (6 bases). Trimming shortened V by 5 bases and J by 0 bases, and 16 bases separated the two germline ends. The germline V gene encodes CDR1 WSHSY and CDR2 SAAADI. The CDR3 is made up of 16 amino acids. CDR3 nucleotides: TGCGCCAGCAGTCGAGGACAGAGGACCATGAACACTGAAGCTTTCTTT. Residues: CASSRGQRTMNTEAFF.

This chain uses TRBV6-1 with TRBJ1-2; 8 bases are shared with TRBD1. The CDR3 length is 14 residues. Trimming took 3 bases from V and 7 from J; bases not matched to a gene: 7. CDR1 MNHNS and CDR2 SASEGT come from the germline V gene. Here the CDR3 reads CASSEIDRGVGYTF. In nucleotides, the CDR3 is TGTGCCAGCAGTGAGATAGACAGGGGAGTTGGCTACACCTTC.

The chain joins TRBV5-1 to TRBJ2-7; D is possibly TRBD2 (5 bases). The germline V gene encodes CDR1 SGHRS and CDR2 YFSETQ. The CDR3 runs 14 residues. V lost 3 bases, J lost 0 bases, and 10 bases lay in between. The CDR3 protein is CASSSGSVSYEQYF. CDR3 nucleotide sequence: TGCGCCAGCAGCTCGGGGAGTGTCTCCTACGAGCAGTACTTC.

This clone appeared once. V gene TRBV10-1 combines with J gene TRBJ2-3; TRBD2 matches 9 bases. Looked up from germline, CDR1 is WNHNN and CDR2 is SYGVQD (reference sequence). This CDR3 contains 15 residues. CDR3 sequence reads: CDSKGSGGFTDTQYF. CDR3 in DNA: TGCGACTCGAAGGGTAGCGGGGGATTCACAGATACGCAGTATTTT.

Comments on this clone: Relative to the germline gene, one junction end is altered; a read error may explain this. This chain links TRBV13 with TRBJ1-2, with 9 bases aligning to TRBD1. This CDR3 comprises 16 residues. Germline CDR1 and CDR2: PRHDT and FYEKMQ (reference sequence). CDR3 sequence (DNA): TGTGCCAGCAGCGTAGGGCCGGGACAGGGTAACTATGGCTACACCTTC. This gives the protein CASSVGPGQGNYGYTF. The whole variable domain, remainder taken from reference TRBV13 and TRBJ1-2, is AAGVIQSPRHLIKEKRETATLKCYPIPRHDTVYWYQQGPGQDPQFLISFYEKMQSDKGSIPDRFSAQQFSDYHSELNMSSLELGDSALYFCASSVGPGQGNYGYTFGSGTRLTVV.

This clone is deemed large. The chain has TRBV5-1 and TRBJ2-3; TRBD1 is a possible D gene (6 bases). The CDR3 runs to 14 residues. Germline V gives CDR1 SGHRS, CDR2 YFSETQ. V lost 5 bases, J lost 2 bases, and 12 bases lay in between. The CDR3 sequence is CASSYGQPTDTQYF. For the CDR3, the DNA is TGCGCCAGCAGTTACGGACAGCCCACAGATACGCAGTATTTT.

The rearrangement uses TRBV28 and TRBJ1-2, with D possibly being TRBD1 (6 bases). Trimming took 8 bases from V and 4 from J, leaving 14 bases between them. CDR1 and CDR2 from the germline V gene are MDHEN and SYDVKM. This CDR3 has 13 amino acids. The CDR3 region is CASQRTDTYGYTF. Here the CDR3 DNA reads TGTGCCAGCCAGCGGACAGATACCTATGGCTACACCTTC.

The chain is built from TRBV7-9 and TRBJ1-4; weak D call: TRBD1 (5 bases). The CDR3 totals 15 residues. In germline, CDR1 is SEHNR, CDR2 FQNEAQ (reference sequence). V lost 6 bases and J 0 bases, leaving 11 bases between the germline ends. The CDR3 spells CASREWGATNEKLFF. CDR3 nucleotides: TGTGCCAGCAGGGAGTGGGGGGCAACTAATGAAAAACTGTTTTTT.

The rearrangement uses TRBV5-1 and TRBJ2-2, with 12 bases that match TRBD2. Germline CDR1 reads SGHRS; CDR2 reads YFSETQ. The CDR3 has 17 residues. Trimming cost V 7 bases and J 0 bases; bases outside gene matches: 7. CDR3 DNA: TGCGCCAGCGGCAACCCTAGCGGGGGGGCGAACACCGGGGAGCTGTTTTTT. It specifies CASGNPSGGANTGELFF.

The V call is TRBV5-1, the J call TRBJ2-5, with 8 bases that match TRBD1. V dropped 4 bases and J dropped 2; count of bases not matched to a gene: 4. This CDR3 is built from 14 residues. The germline CDR1 and CDR2 sequences are SGHRS and YFSETQ. The CDR3 spells CASSPQGGQETQYF. The CDR3 DNA follows: TGCGCCAGCAGCCCACAGGGGGGTCAAGAGACCCAGTACTTC.

This clone was recorded a few times. The V and J genes are TRBV11-1 and TRBJ1-3; 9 positions match TRBD1. Unmatched junction bases numbered 6, after V lost 5 bases and J lost 4 bases. This CDR3 is built from 15 residues. CDR1 is SGHAT and CDR2 is FQDESV in the germline V gene (reference sequence). The CDR3: CASSPGTGPGNTIYF. CDR3 bases: TGTGCCAGCAGCCCTGGGACAGGGCCAGGAAACACCATATATTTT.

The chain joins TRBV18 to TRBJ2-1; TRBD2 matches at 10 bases. The germline gives CDR1 KGHSH, CDR2 LQKENI. The CDR3 is made up of 18 amino acids. The V segment lost 3 bases and the J segment 6 bases; nucleotides outside the gene matches: 14. The CDR3 here is CASSPLTGRLAGANEQFF. The CDR3 coding sequence is TGTGCCAGCTCACCCTTAACCGGGAGGCTAGCGGGGGCCAATGAGCAGTTCTTC.

This clone was found a few times. The V and J genes are TRBV5-1 and TRBJ2-1; the match to TRBD1 covers 7 bases. Germline CDR1 and CDR2: SGHRS and YFSETQ. The CDR3 totals 13 residues. The trim removed 3 bases at V and 3 bases at J, leaving 0 bases unmatched. The CDR3 reads CASSWDSYNEQFF. The CDR3 nucleotides read TGCGCCAGCAGCTGGGACAGCTACAATGAGCAGTTCTTC.

A few counts support this clone. The chain uses TRBV19 and TRBJ2-5; 8 positions match TRBD1. In germline, CDR1 is LNHDA, CDR2 SQIVND (reference sequence). This CDR3 is built from 14 residues. V gave up 7 bases and J gave up 4 bases; unmatched junction bases: 8. This CDR3 reads CASKAPGGRETQYF. CDR3 coding DNA: TGTGCCAGTAAGGCGCCAGGGGGCAGAGAGACCCAGTACTTC.

The chain joins TRBV24-1 to TRBJ1-2; D is unresolved. Looked up from germline, CDR1 is KGHDR and CDR2 is SFDVKD. V dropped 9 bases and J dropped 4 bases, with 11 bases sitting between them. The CDR3 consists of 12 residues. In nucleotides, the CDR3 is TGTGCCACCCACGACAATTTCTATGGCTACACCTTC. This sequence encodes CATHDNFYGYTF.

The V and J genes are TRBV24-1 and TRBJ1-2; no clear D. V lost 0 bases to trimming and J lost 0 bases, with 16 bases between them. CDR1 is KGHDR and CDR2 is SFDVKD in the germline V gene. The CDR3 contains 18 residues. The CDR3 spells CATSDLHSSSLTNYGYTF. The CDR3 nucleotides read TGTGCCACCAGTGATTTGCACTCATCTAGCCTAACTAACTATGGCTACACCTTC.

The chain combines TRBV5-6 with TRBJ2-7; TRBD1 matches 8 bases. V shed 3 bases, J shed 2 bases, and the junction held 1 base outside the gene matches. Germline CDR1 and CDR2: SGHDT and YYEEEE. The length of the CDR3 is 13 residues. The CDR3 reads CASSWTGPYEQYF. The CDR3 DNA sequence: TGTGCCAGCAGCTGGACAGGGCCCTACGAGCAGTACTTC.